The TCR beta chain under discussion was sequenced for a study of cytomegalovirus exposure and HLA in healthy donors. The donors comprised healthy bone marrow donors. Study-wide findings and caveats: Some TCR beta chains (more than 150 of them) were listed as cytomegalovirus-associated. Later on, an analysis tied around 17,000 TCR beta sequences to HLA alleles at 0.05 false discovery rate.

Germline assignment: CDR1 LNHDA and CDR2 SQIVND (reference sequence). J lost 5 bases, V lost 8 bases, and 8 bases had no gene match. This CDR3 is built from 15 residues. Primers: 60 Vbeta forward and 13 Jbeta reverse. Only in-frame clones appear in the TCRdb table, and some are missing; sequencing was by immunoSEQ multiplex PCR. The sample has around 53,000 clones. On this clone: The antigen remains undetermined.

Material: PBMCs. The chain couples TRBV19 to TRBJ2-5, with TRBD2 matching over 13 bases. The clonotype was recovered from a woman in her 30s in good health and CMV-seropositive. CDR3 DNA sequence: TGTGCCAGTGGACTAGCGGGGGCTGTCGGGGAGACCCAGTACTTC. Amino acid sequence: CASGLAGAVGETQYF. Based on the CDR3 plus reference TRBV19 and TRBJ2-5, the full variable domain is DGGITQSPKYLFRKEGQNVTLSCEQNLNHDAMYWYRQDPGQGLRLIYYSQIVNDFQKGDIAEGYSVSREKKESFPLTVTSAQKNPTAFYLCASGLAGAVGETQYFGPGTRLLVL.